These 5 T cell receptor beta chains were sequenced from one sample in a study of post-analysis software for immune sequencing data. No antigen has been assigned to these receptors. Carried by the TCR beta cDNA libraries were unique molecular identifiers. One entry per CDR3 protein, called by TCRdb with MiXCR from the PCR reads. Of about 800,000 distinct CDR3 sequences in the sample, roughly 27% were seen once. Study-level points and caveats: A few TRBV segments occurring more often in patients than controls included TRBV5-6, TRBV5-1 and TRBV20-1.

Sequencing was performed on blood. The receptor set was obtained from a girl aged 5-17 years with multiple sclerosis.

This clonotype was seen repeatedly, ten times or more. The V and J genes are TRBV5-1 and TRBJ2-1, with a possible D match to TRBD1 (5 bases). The CDR3 is made up of 14 amino acids. The V end lost 4 bases, the J end lost 5 bases, and 13 bases lay between the germline ends. Germline V lookup: CDR1 SGHRS, CDR2 YFSETQ. CDR3 loop: CASSLGLEHNEQFF. CDR3 DNA sequence: TGCGCCAGCAGCCTGGGGCTAGAACACAATGAGCAGTTCTTC.

The chain employs TRBV9 and TRBJ1-2, with D possibly matching TRBD1 (5 bases). Germline V gene lookup returns CDR1 SGDLS and CDR2 YYNGEE. The ends were cut back, 0 bases at V and 7 bases at J, with 10 bases in the middle. The CDR3 is made up of 13 amino acids. CDR3 DNA: TGTGCCAGCAGCGTAGTTAGTGGGGGTGGCTACACCTTC. As protein: CASSVVSGGGYTF.

This chain connects TRBV24-1 to TRBJ2-4; D possibly corresponds to TRBD2 (6 bases). The CDR3 spans 16 residues. V was pared by 2 bases and J by 6 bases, with 16 bases between. The germline V gene encodes CDR1 KGHDR and CDR2 SFDVKD. In DNA form, the CDR3 reads TGTGCCACCAGTGATTCCCTGCGGGACGGGAGAAACATTCAGTACTTC. It encodes CATSDSLRDGRNIQYF.

The chain couples TRBV27 to TRBJ2-1; tentatively, D is TRBD2 (6 bases). This CDR3 is built from 13 residues. Trimming took 5 bases from V and 4 from J, leaving 9 bases between them. CDR1 is MNHEY and CDR2 is SMNVEV in the germline V gene (reference sequence). CDR3 protein: CASSRREYNEQFF. CDR3 nucleotides: TGTGCCAGCAGTAGACGGGAGTACAATGAGCAGTTCTTC.

In its sample, this clonotype was seen a few times. With a much larger clone just one base away, this may be a read error. This chain links TRBV5-5 with TRBJ2-5; D is perhaps TRBD1 (5 bases). This CDR3 is 15 amino acids long. The germline V gene encodes CDR1 SGHKS and CDR2 YYEKEE (reference sequence). The CDR3 nucleotides read TGTGCCAGCAGCTTGGGCCCGCTAAAACAGGAGACCCGGTACTTC. Amino acids: CASSLGPLKQETRYF.